A selection of T cell receptor beta chains follows, all from one sample in a study of human T cells and chemical hapten exposure. Using its own MiXCR run on the RACE reads, TCRdb lists one record per CDR3 protein. The sample lists 35,000 to 45,000 distinct CDR3 sequences; roughly 12% were seen once. The specimen comprised whole blood, sampled in connection with sensitization to the hapten diphenylcyclopropenone (DPC). The receptors shown here come from a woman aged 25 to 39 with alopecia areata. Some clones in this sample may be carry-over from other donors' samples. Both conserved end residues are part of each CDR3. A D gene is named only where the DNA matches it firmly. Some rows have no size entry. The others give once, few or many, or a class for an expanded clone.

CDR3	DNA	D	size	V	J
CASSLVRGGNTGELFF	TGTGCCAGCAGCTTAGTTCGGGGAGGTAACACCGGGGAGCTGTTTTTT	NA	many	TRBV7-6	TRBJ2-2
CSALGTSGRNEQFF	TGCAGTGCTCTCGGGACTAGCGGGAGGAATGAGCAGTTCTTC	TRBD2	few	TRBV20-1	TRBJ2-1
CSARVRDPDEQYF	TGCAGTGCTAGAGTCCGGGACCCGGACGAGCAGTACTTC	NA	many	TRBV20-1	TRBJ2-7
CASSAGTRENIQYF	TGTGCCAGCAGTGCCGGGACCAGGGAAAACATTCAGTACTTC	NA	many	TRBV6-1	TRBJ2-4
CASSTGSVGSPLHF	TGTGCCAGCAGCACCGGCAGTGTGGGTTCACCCCTCCACTTT	NA	many	TRBV21-1	TRBJ1-6
CATAFEQYF	TGCGCCACCGCTTTCGAGCAGTACTTC	NA	NA	TRBV5-1	TRBJ2-7
CASKRTGTQETQYF	TGCGCCAGCAAACGAACCGGGACTCAAGAGACCCAGTACTTC	NA	many	TRBV5-1	TRBJ2-5
CASISSPLNTDTQYF	TGTGCCAGCATAAGTAGCCCCCTAAACACAGATACGCAGTATTTT	NA	many	TRBV28	TRBJ2-3
CASSRGYRSYEQYF	TGTGCCAGCAGCCGGGGGTACAGATCCTACGAGCAGTACTTC	NA	NA	TRBV5-6	TRBJ2-7
CASSYTVFSGYTF	TGTGCCAGCAGTTATACAGTGTTTTCAGGCTACACCTTC	NA	many	TRBV28	TRBJ1-2
CASSLVPLAINEQFF	TGTGCCAGCAGCTTGGTACCCCTCGCCATCAATGAGCAGTTCTTC	NA	NA	TRBV5-6	TRBJ2-1
CASSQDLSRRAFF	TGCGCCAGCAGCCAAGATTTGAGCAGGAGAGCTTTCTTT	NA	NA	TRBV4-3	TRBJ1-1
CASSLGPSGADQPQHF	TGTGCCAGCAGCTTAGGTCCGTCGGGAGCGGATCAGCCCCAGCATTTT	NA	many	TRBV7-8	TRBJ1-5
CASSYSIQGGGNTIYF	TGTGCCAGCAGTTACTCGATCCAGGGCGGCGGAAACACCATATATTTT	NA	many	TRBV6-5	TRBJ1-3
CASSSPGTGNTEAFF	TGTGCCAGCAGCTCCCCCGGGACAGGCAACACTGAAGCTTTCTTT	TRBD1	many	TRBV7-2	TRBJ1-1
CATSRGLAGGTTDTQYF	TGTGCCACCAGTAGGGGACTAGCGGGAGGTACCACAGATACGCAGTATTTT	TRBD2	many	TRBV24-1	TRBJ2-3